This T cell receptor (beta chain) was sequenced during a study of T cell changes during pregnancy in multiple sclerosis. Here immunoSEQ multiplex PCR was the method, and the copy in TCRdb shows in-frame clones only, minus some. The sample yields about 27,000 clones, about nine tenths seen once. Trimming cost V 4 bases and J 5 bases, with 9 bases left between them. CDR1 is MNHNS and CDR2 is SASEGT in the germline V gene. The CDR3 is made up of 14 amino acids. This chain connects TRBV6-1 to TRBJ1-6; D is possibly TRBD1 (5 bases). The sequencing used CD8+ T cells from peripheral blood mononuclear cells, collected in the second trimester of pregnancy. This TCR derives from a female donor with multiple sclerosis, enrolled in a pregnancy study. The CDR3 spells CASSVDIHNSPLHF. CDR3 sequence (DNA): TGTGCCAGCAGTGTGGACATACATAATTCACCCCTCCACTTT.